This TCR beta chain originates from a study of OX40 agonist ivuxolimab in advanced cancers. Study in general: Every 2 weeks, patients got intravenous ivuxolimab at one of six dose levels (0.01-10 mg/kg). There were three patients with partial responses, one having hepatocellular carcinoma and two cutaneous melanoma.

The V and J ends lost 7 bases and 5 bases respectively, with 14 bases between them. Germline CDR1 reads MNHNS; CDR2 reads SASEGT. The CDR3 is made up of 14 amino acids. This table comes from immunoSEQ multiplex PCR, and its TCRdb copy is limited to in-frame clones, with some not included. The sample has tens of thousands of clones; 86% are singletons. The rearrangement uses TRBV6-1 and TRBJ1-4; perhaps TRBD1 as D (5 bases). Here the sequenced sample was CD4+ or CD8+ T cells sorted from blood, taken in a trial of the OX40 agonist ivuxolimab. This clonotype originated in an adult with an advanced solid tumor such as melanoma, head and neck, liver or kidney cancer. CDR3 amino acids: CASKAGWGNEKLFF. CDR3 DNA sequence: TGTGCCAGCAAAGCGGGCTGGGGGAATGAAAAACTGTTTTTT.